This T cell receptor (beta chain) was sequenced for a study of OX40 agonist ivuxolimab in advanced cancers. Study context: Patients in the trial were receiving intravenous ivuxolimab every 2 weeks, at doses of 0.01 to 10 mg/kg.

CDR3 size: 14 residues. Looked up from germline, CDR1 is SGDLS and CDR2 is YYNGEE. The ends were cut back, 4 bases at V and 4 bases at J, with 14 bases in the middle. Notes on the study in general: Clonal expansion was seen in CD4+ and CD8+ blood T cells by week 6 at 0.1 to 3.0 mg/kg. CD8+ T cells were the subset that, on average, had more expanded clones than CD4+.

Points on this clone: Its matching antigen is unknown.

The repertoire was sequenced with immunoSEQ multiplex PCR; TCRdb's copy has only in-frame clones and lacks some. The data contain tens of thousands of clones, around 74% of them singletons. This specimen consisted of CD4+ or CD8+ T cells sorted from blood, obtained in a trial of the OX40 agonist ivuxolimab. The rearrangement links TRBV9 to TRBJ1-1, with a tentative D call TRBD1 (6 bases). The clonotype was recovered from an adult with an advanced solid tumor such as melanoma, head and neck, liver or kidney cancer. The CDR3 protein is CASSSYRVGTEAFF. The CDR3, as DNA: TGTGCCAGCAGCTCTTACAGGGTGGGCACTGAAGCTTTCTTT.